A selection of T cell receptor beta chains follows, all from one sample in a study of T cell responses to AZD1222 COVID-19 vaccine. Assay: immunoSEQ multiplex PCR; the TCRdb copy retains only in-frame clones and omits some. The sample shows about 94,000 clones, around nine tenths of them seen only once. Specimen: peripheral blood, collected on day 0 of AZD1222 vaccination. All receptors derive from an adult in good health. The CDR3 runs from the conserved cysteine through the conserved F or W. The D gene is left open where the match is weak. Size is omitted from some rows. Given values are once, few, many or a class for expanded clones.

d_gene	v_gene	j_gene	abundance	CDR3aa	CDR3nt
TRBD1	TRBV6-5	TRBJ1-2	-	CASSRTGGVNYGYTF	TGTGCCAGCAGCCGAACAGGGGGGGTTAACTATGGCTACACCTTC
TRBD2	TRBV7-2	TRBJ2-7	few	CASSWTPSGGAYEQYF	TGTGCCAGCAGCTGGACCCCTAGCGGGGGGGCCTACGAGCAGTACTTC
-	TRBV9	TRBJ2-2	-	CASSVGVGRTGELFF	TGTGCCAGCAGCGTAGGCGTCGGGCGGACCGGGGAGCTGTTTTTT
TRBD1	TRBV28	TRBJ2-7	-	CASSQAGGPSYEQYF	TGTGCCAGCAGTCAGGCAGGGGGTCCGTCCTACGAGCAGTACTTC
TRBD2	TRBV11-3	TRBJ2-3	-	CASSQRTSGVADTQYF	TGTGCCAGCAGCCAGAGGACTAGCGGGGTTGCAGATACGCAGTATTTT
TRBD2	TRBV5-1	TRBJ2-7	-	CASSLGRGMNEQYF	TGCGCCAGCAGCTTGGGGCGGGGGATGAACGAGCAGTACTTC
TRBD1	TRBV3-1/TRBV3-2	TRBJ2-4	-	CASSQSGIRDRSF	TGTGCCAGCAGCCAAAGCGGAATCCGGGACAGATCCTTC
TRBD1	TRBV19	TRBJ1-4	-	CASSRDRTATNEKLFF	TGTGCCAGTAGCCGGGACAGGACTGCAACTAATGAAAAACTGTTTTTT
TRBD2	TRBV7-2	TRBJ2-3	-	CASPGGGGLAGSSAQYF	TGTGCCAGCCCAGGTGGGGGAGGACTAGCGGGGAGTAGCGCGCAGTATTTT
TRBD2	TRBV5-6	TRBJ2-7	once	CASSLAGLAGGSYEQYF	TGTGCCAGCAGCTTGGCGGGACTAGCGGGGGGGTCTTACGAGCAGTACTTC
-	TRBV28	TRBJ1-5	-	CASSSYPAVDQPQHF	TGTGCCAGCAGTTCCTACCCTGCAGTGGATCAGCCCCAGCATTTT
TRBD1	TRBV6-5	TRBJ2-7	-	CASSYGTGASYEQYF	TGTGCCAGCAGTTACGGGACAGGGGCCTCCTACGAGCAGTACTTC
-	TRBV4-1	TRBJ1-2	-	CASSQVVAARGYTF	TGCGCCAGCAGCCAAGTTGTGGCGGCGCGGGGCTACACCTTC
TRBD1	TRBV5-4	TRBJ2-2	-	CASSPDRARTGELFF	TGTGCCAGCAGCCCCGACAGGGCTAGAACCGGGGAGCTGTTTTTT
-	TRBV5-1	TRBJ1-5	-	CASRPAGNSNQPQHF	TGCGCCAGCAGGCCGGCCGGAAATAGCAATCAGCCCCAGCATTTT
-	TRBV6-5	TRBJ2-2	-	CASSYPQGSNTGELFF	TGTGCCAGCAGTTACCCTCAGGGGTCGAACACCGGGGAGCTGTTTTTT
-	TRBV5-4	TRBJ1-5	-	CASSLEPLNQPQHF	TGTGCCAGCAGCTTGGAACCCCTCAATCAGCCCCAGCATTTT
-	TRBV6-2/TRBV6-3	TRBJ2-7	-	CASSFPGTSYEQYF	TGTGCCAGCAGTTTCCCCGGGACGTCGTACGAGCAGTACTTC
TRBD1	TRBV6-5	TRBJ1-1	-	CASRTDRENTEAFF	TGTGCCAGCAGAACCGACAGGGAGAACACTGAAGCTTTCTTT
-	TRBV20-1	TRBJ2-5	-	CSARVGETQYF	TGCAGTGCTAGGGTGGGGGAGACCCAGTACTTC
TRBD2	TRBV7-6	TRBJ2-2	few	CASSPLAGGPPGELFF	TGTGCCAGCAGCCCCCTAGCGGGGGGGCCGCCCGGGGAGCTGTTTTTT
-	TRBV18	TRBJ2-3	once	CASSTTGDTQYF	TGTGCCAGCTCAACGACGGGAGATACGCAGTATTTT
-	TRBV5-5	TRBJ1-4	few	CASSLGQGATNEKLFF	TGTGCCAGCAGCTTAGGGCAGGGAGCAACTAATGAAAAACTGTTTTTT
-	TRBV12-5	TRBJ2-2	-	CASVAGRENTGELFF	TGTGCTAGTGTCGCCGGGAGAGAGAACACCGGGGAGCTGTTTTTT
-	TRBV29-1	TRBJ1-2	-	CSVEDLTGMGYGYTF	TGCAGCGTTGAAGATCTAACGGGGATGGGCTATGGCTACACCTTC
TRBD1	TRBV15	TRBJ2-7	-	CATSRLSGTGTYEQYF	TGTGCCACCAGCAGACTCTCCGGGACAGGGACGTACGAGCAGTACTTC
TRBD1	TRBV30	TRBJ1-2	-	CAWRLQGVAGYTF	TGTGCCTGGAGATTACAGGGGGTCGCCGGCTACACCTTC
-	TRBV6-5	TRBJ2-5	-	CASSYSMGRGQETQYF	TGTGCCAGCAGTTACTCGATGGGCAGGGGCCAAGAGACCCAGTACTTC
-	TRBV7-9	TRBJ1-1	-	CASSPRTEAFF	TGTGCCAGCAGCCCTCGCACTGAAGCTTTCTTT
TRBD2	TRBV5-1	TRBJ2-7	-	CASSPGLAREQYF	TGCGCCAGCAGCCCAGGACTAGCGAGAGAGCAGTACTTC
-	TRBV7-2	TRBJ2-1	-	CASSSGGYNEQFF	TGTGCCAGCAGCTCCGGGGGTTACAATGAGCAGTTCTTC
-	TRBV7-9	TRBJ1-3	-	CASSLARGGSNGNTIYF	TGTGCCAGCAGCTTAGCGCGAGGGGGATCCAATGGAAACACCATATATTTT
-	TRBV7-6	TRBJ2-2	-	CASSERGPGELFF	TGTGCCAGCAGCGAACGGGGCCCCGGGGAGCTGTTTTTT
TRBD1	TRBV6-5	TRBJ2-7	once	CASSYGTGGEQYF	TGTGCCAGCAGTTACGGGACAGGGGGCGAGCAGTACTTC
TRBD1	TRBV7-2	TRBJ2-5	-	CASSRDRGRETQYF	TGTGCCAGCAGCCGGGACAGGGGGAGGGAGACCCAGTACTTC
-	TRBV3-1/TRBV3-2	TRBJ1-6	-	CASSQDESPLHF	TGTGCCAGCAGCCAAGATGAGTCACCCCTCCACTTT
TRBD2	TRBV4-1	TRBJ2-5	once	CASSQDSGGVQETQYF	TGCGCCAGCAGCCAAGATTCGGGGGGGGTCCAAGAGACCCAGTACTTC
-	TRBV30	TRBJ2-6	-	CAWSGGGGANVLTF	TGTGCCTGGAGCGGTGGAGGGGGGGCCAACGTCCTGACTTTC
TRBD1	TRBV27	TRBJ1-6	-	CASSPRTGGDGMNSPLHF	TGTGCCAGCTCGCCTCGGACAGGGGGCGATGGGATGAATTCACCCCTCCACTTT
-	TRBV6-5	TRBJ1-5	-	CASSYRAHSNQPQHF	TGTGCCAGCAGTTACCGGGCACATAGCAATCAGCCCCAGCATTTT
-	TRBV24-1	TRBJ1-2	-	CATSDFSGDYGYTF	TGTGCCACCAGTGATTTTTCAGGGGACTATGGCTACACCTTC
-	TRBV7-3	TRBJ2-1	-	CASSFQRYNEQFF	TGTGCCAGCAGCTTCCAGCGGTACAATGAGCAGTTCTTC
TRBD2	TRBV4-3	TRBJ2-7	-	CASSQDHGGAREQYF	TGCGCCAGCAGCCAAGATCACGGGGGGGCCAGAGAGCAGTACTTC
-	TRBV14	TRBJ1-6	-	CASSQIRIQGSSYNSPLHF	TGTGCCAGCAGCCAAATAAGAATTCAGGGGAGCTCCTATAATTCACCCCTCCACTTT
TRBD2	TRBV5-4	TRBJ2-3	once	CASSLAGTSGGRDTQYF	TGTGCCAGCAGCTTGGCCGGGACTAGCGGTGGGAGGGATACGCAGTATTTT
-	TRBV19	TRBJ1-1	-	CASKGDWVGNTEAFF	TGTGCCTCCAAGGGGGATTGGGTGGGGAACACTGAAGCTTTCTTT
TRBD1	TRBV11-2	TRBJ2-5	-	CASSRTGGPQETQYF	TGTGCCAGCAGTCGTACAGGGGGACCCCAAGAGACCCAGTACTTC
-	TRBV19	TRBJ2-5	-	CASSSHQGKETQYF	TGTGCCAGTAGTTCCCACCAGGGGAAAGAGACCCAGTACTTC
-	TRBV25-1	TRBJ2-7	-	CASSVGFSYEQYF	TGTGCCAGCAGTGTCGGATTCTCCTACGAGCAGTACTTC
TRBD1	TRBV5-4	TRBJ1-4	-	CASSPTVRTGGASEKLFF	TGTGCCAGCAGCCCTACCGTCCGGACAGGGGGCGCGTCCGAAAAACTGTTTTTT
-	TRBV30	TRBJ2-1	-	CAWSVNEQFF	TGTGCCTGGAGTGTAAATGAGCAGTTCTTC
TRBD2	TRBV6-4	TRBJ2-1	once	CASSVSSGEYNEQFF	TGTGCCAGCAGTGTCTCTAGCGGGGAGTACAATGAGCAGTTCTTC
-	TRBV12-3/TRBV12-4	TRBJ1-6	-	CASSRRDNSPLHF	TGTGCCAGCAGTAGACGGGATAATTCACCCCTCCACTTT
-	TRBV18	TRBJ2-5	-	CASSPPLGRRQETQYF	TGTGCCAGCTCACCACCGCTTGGCAGGCGACAAGAGACCCAGTACTTC
-	TRBV5-8	TRBJ2-1	-	CASSRGPYNEQFF	TGTGCCAGCAGCCGCGGACCCTACAATGAGCAGTTCTTC